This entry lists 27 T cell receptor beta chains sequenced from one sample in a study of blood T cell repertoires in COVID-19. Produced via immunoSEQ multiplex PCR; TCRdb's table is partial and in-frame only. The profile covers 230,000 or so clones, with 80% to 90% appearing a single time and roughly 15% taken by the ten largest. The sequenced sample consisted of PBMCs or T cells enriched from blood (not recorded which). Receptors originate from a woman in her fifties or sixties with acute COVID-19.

CDR3 coding DNA: TGTGCCATCAGTGATAAGAAAGGGGTCAACACTGAAGCTTTCTTT. It is translated as CAISDKKGVNTEAFF. The chain joins TRBV10-3 to TRBJ1-1, with TRBD1 as a possible D gene (5 bases). This CDR3 spans 15 amino acids. Trimming left V 3 bases short and J 2 bases short, with 13 bases between. Per the germline V gene, CDR1 is ENHRY and CDR2 is SYGVKD.

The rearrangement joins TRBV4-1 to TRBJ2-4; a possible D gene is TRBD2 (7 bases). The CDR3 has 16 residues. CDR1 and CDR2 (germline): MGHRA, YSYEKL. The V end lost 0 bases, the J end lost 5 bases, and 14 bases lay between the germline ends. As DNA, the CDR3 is TGCGCCAGCAGCCAAGATCGGGGGGCCCCGCAAAACATTCAGTACTTC. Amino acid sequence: CASSQDRGAPQNIQYF.

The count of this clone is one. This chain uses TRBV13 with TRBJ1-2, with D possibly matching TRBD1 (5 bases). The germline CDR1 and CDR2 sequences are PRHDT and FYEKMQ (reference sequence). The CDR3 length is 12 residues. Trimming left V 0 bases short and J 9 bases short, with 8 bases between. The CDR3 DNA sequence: TGTGCCAGCAGCTTAGGCAGGGCTCGCTACACCTTC. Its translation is CASSLGRARYTF.

This CDR3 is CASSAEGGLNQPQHF. The DNA for the CDR3 is TGTGCCAGCAGTGCCGAGGGGGGGCTGAATCAGCCCCAGCATTTT. This chain uses TRBV27 with TRBJ1-5; tentative D call: TRBD1 (6 bases). This CDR3 has 15 amino acids. V was trimmed by 5 bases and J by 4 bases, leaving 15 bases between them. Germline lookup yields CDR1 MNHEY and CDR2 SMNVEV (reference sequence).

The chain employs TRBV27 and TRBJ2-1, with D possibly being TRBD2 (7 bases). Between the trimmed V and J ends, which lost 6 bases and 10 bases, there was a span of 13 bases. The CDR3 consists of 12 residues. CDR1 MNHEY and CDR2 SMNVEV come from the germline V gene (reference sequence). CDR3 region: CASSLRGAEQFF. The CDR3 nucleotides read TGTGCCAGCAGCCTCCGGGGGGCCGAGCAGTTCTTC.

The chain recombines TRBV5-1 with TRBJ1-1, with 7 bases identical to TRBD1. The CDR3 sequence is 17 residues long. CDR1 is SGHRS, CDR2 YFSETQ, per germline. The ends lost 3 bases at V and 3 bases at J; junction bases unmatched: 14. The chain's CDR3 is CASSSRDSTTDYTEAFF. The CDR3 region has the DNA TGCGCCAGCAGCTCCCGGGACAGCACCACCGATTACACTGAAGCTTTCTTT.

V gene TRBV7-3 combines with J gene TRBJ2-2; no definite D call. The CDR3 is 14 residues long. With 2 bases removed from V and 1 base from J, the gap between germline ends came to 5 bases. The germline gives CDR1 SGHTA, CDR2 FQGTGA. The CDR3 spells CASSLQQNTGELFF. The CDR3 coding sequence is TGTGCCAGCAGCTTACAACAGAACACCGGGGAGCTGTTTTTT.

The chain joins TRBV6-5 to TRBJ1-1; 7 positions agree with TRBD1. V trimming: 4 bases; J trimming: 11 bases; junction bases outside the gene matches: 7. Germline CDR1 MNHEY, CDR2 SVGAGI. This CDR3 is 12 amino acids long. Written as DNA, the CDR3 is TGTGCCAGCAGTTTCACAGGGGAAAGGGCTTTCTTT. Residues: CASSFTGERAFF.

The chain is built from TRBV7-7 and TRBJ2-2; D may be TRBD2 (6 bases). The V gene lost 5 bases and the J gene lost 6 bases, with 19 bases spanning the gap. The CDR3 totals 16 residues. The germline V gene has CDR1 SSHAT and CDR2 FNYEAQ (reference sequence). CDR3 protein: CASSPGGEFGPGELFF. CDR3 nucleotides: TGTGCCAGCAGCCCTGGAGGGGAATTTGGTCCCGGGGAGCTGTTTTTT. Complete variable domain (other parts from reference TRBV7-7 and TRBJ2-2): GAGVSQSPRYKVTKRGQDVTLRCDPISSHATLYWYQQALGQGPEFLTYFNYEAQPDKSGLPSDRFSAERPEGSISTLTIQRTEQRDSAMYRCASSPGGEFGPGELFFGEGSRLTVL.

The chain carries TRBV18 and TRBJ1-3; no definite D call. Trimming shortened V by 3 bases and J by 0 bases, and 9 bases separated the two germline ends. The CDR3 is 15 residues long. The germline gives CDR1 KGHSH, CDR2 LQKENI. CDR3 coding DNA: TGTGCCAGCTCACCCGACTGGAGCTCTGGAAACACCATATATTTT. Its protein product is CASSPDWSSGNTIYF.

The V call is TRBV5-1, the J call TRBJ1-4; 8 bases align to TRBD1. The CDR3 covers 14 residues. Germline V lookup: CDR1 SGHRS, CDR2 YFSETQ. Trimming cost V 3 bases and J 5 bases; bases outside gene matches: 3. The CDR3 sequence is CASSSGTGNEKLFF. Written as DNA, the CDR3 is TGCGCCAGCAGCTCCGGGACAGGAAATGAAAAACTGTTTTTT.

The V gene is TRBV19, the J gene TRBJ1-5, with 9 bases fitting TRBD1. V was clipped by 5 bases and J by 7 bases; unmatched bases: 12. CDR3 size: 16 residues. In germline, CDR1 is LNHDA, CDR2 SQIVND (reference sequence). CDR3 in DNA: TGTGCCAGTAGTCCCATAGAAAGGACAGGGGCACAGCCCCAGCATTTT. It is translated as CASSPIERTGAQPQHF.

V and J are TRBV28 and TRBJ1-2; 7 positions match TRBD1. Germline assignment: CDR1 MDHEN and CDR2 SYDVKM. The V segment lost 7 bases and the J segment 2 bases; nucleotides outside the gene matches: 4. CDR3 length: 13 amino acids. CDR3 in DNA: TGTGCCAGCACCGAGACAGGGAACTATGGCTACACCTTC. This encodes CASTETGNYGYTF.

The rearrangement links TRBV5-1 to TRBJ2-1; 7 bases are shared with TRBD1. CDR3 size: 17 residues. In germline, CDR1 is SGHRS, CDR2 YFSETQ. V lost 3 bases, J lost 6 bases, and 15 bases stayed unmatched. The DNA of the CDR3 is TGCGCCAGCAGCTGGGACCTACAGGGGAAGCGTGGCAATGAGCAGTTCTTC. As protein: CASSWDLQGKRGNEQFF.

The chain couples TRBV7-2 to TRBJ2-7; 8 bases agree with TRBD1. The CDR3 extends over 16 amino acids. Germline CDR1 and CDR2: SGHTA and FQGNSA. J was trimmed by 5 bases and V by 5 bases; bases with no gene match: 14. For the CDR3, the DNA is TGTGCCAGCAGCCAAAGAGGGGACAGGATATCCCACGAGCAGTACTTC. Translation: CASSQRGDRISHEQYF.

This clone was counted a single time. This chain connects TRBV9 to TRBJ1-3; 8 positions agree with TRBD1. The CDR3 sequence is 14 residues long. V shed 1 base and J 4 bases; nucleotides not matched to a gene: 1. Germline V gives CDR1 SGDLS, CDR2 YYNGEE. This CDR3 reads CASSVTGGGNTIYF. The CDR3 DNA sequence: TGTGCCAGCAGCGTAACAGGGGGAGGAAACACCATATATTTT.

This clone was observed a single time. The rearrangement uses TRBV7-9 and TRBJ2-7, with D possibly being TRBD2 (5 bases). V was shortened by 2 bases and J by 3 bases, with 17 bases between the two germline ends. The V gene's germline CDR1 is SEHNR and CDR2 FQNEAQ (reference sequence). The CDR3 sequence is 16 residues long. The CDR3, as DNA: TGTGCCAGCAGCTTAATCCGGGCGGGCCAACACTACGAGCAGTACTTC. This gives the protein CASSLIRAGQHYEQYF.

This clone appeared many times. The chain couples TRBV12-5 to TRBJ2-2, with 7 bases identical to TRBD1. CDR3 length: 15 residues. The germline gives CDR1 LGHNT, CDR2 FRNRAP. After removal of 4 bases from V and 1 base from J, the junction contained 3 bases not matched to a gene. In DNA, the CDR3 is TGTGCTAGTGGTTATCGGACAGGGAACACCGGGGAGCTGTTTTTT. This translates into CASGYRTGNTGELFF.

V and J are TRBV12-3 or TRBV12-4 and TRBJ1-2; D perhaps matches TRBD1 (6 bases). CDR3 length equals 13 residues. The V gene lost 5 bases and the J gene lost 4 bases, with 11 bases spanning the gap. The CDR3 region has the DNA TGTGCCAGCAGTCCGGACAGATCCTATGGCTACACCTTC. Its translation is CASSPDRSYGYTF.

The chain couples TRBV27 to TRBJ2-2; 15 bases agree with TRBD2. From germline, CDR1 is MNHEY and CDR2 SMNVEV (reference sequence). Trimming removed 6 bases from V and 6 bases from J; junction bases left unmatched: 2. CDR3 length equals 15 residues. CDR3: CASRGTSGRSGELFF. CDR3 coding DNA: TGTGCCAGCAGAGGGACTAGCGGGAGGTCCGGGGAGCTGTTTTTT.

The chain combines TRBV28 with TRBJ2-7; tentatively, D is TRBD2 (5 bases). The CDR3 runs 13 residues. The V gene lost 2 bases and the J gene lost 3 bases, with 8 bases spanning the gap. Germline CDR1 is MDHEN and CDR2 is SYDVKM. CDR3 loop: CASSLPGYYEQYF. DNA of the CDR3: TGTGCCAGCAGTTTACCGGGGTACTACGAGCAGTACTTC.

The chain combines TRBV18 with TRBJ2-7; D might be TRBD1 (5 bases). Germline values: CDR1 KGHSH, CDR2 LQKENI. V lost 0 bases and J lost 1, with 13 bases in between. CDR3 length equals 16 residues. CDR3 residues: CASSPPDSQPSYEQYF. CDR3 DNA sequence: TGTGCCAGCTCACCACCCGACAGCCAACCTTCCTACGAGCAGTACTTC.

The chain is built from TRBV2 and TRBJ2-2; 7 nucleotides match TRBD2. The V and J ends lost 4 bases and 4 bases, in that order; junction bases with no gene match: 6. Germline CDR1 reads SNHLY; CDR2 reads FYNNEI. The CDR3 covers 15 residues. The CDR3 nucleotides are TGTGCCAGCAGTGGGGACTATTCAATCACCGGGGAGCTGTTTTTT. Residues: CASSGDYSITGELFF.

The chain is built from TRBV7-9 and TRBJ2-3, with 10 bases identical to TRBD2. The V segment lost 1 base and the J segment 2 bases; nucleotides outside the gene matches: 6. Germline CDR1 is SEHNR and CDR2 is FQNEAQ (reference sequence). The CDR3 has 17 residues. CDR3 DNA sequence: TGTGCCAGCAGCTTAGGTTCACTAGCGGGACACACAGATACGCAGTATTTT. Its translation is CASSLGSLAGHTDTQYF.

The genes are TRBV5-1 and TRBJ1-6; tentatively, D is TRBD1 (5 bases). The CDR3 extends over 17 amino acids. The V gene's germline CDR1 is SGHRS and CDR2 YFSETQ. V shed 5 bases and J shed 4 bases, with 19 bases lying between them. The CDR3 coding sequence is TGCGCCAGCAGAGGCGGGAACCAGGGCTTTTATAATTCACCCCTCCACTTT. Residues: CASRGGNQGFYNSPLHF. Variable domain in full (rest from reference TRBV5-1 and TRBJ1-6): KAGVTQTPRYLIKTRGQQVTLSCSPISGHRSVSWYQQTPGQGLQFLFEYFSETQRNKGNFPGRFSGRQFSNSRSEMNVSTLELGDSALYLCASRGGNQGFYNSPLHFGNGTRLTVT.

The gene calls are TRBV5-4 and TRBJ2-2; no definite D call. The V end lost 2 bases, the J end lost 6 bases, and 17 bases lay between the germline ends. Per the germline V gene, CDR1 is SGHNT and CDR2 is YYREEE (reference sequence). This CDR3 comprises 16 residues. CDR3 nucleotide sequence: TGTGCCAGCAGCTTACCCCCGACGGGTATCGCCGGGGAGCTGTTTTTT. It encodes CASSLPPTGIAGELFF. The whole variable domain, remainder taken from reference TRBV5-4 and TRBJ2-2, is ETGVTQSPTHLIKTRGQQVTLRCSSQSGHNTVSWYQQALGQGPQFIFQYYREEENGRGNFPPRFSGLQFPNYSSELNVNALELDDSALYLCASSLPPTGIAGELFFGEGSRLTVL.

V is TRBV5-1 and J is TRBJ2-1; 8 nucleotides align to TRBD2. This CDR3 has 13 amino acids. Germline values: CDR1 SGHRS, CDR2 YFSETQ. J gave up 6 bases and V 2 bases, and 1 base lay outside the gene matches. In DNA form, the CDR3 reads TGCGCCAGCAGCTTAACTAGCGGCAATGAGCAGTTCTTC. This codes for CASSLTSGNEQFF.